This T cell receptor (beta chain) was recovered during a study of control samples from healthy donors and cancer patients. Assay: immunoSEQ multiplex PCR; the TCRdb copy retains only in-frame clones and omits some. The table includes about 97,000 clones, around 88% detected once. Trimming removed 4 bases from V and 3 bases from J, with 12 bases in between. The V gene's germline CDR1 is LNHDA and CDR2 SQIVND (reference sequence). The CDR3 is made up of 15 amino acids. This clonotype was obtained from a man aged 30 to 45 in good health. Sequencing was carried out using blood. This rearrangement joins TRBV19 to TRBJ2-2; maybe TRBD2 (6 bases). CDR3 loop: CASSTGDSHTGELFF. For the CDR3, the DNA is TGTGCCAGTAGTACTGGGGACTCCCACACCGGGGAGCTGTTTTTT.